The 14 T cell receptor beta chains listed next were all sequenced from one sample in a study of blood T cell repertoires in COVID-19. Repertoires were generated with immunoSEQ multiplex PCR, while TCRdb's copy carries only in-frame clones and drops some. In the table there are just under 300,000 clones, around 87% of which are singletons. The source material was peripheral blood. The receptors originated from a man aged 70 or older with acute or convalescent COVID-19.

The chain carries TRBV2 and TRBJ2-7, with D possibly TRBD1 on 6 matching bases. Per the germline V gene, CDR1 is SNHLY and CDR2 is FYNNEI. The CDR3 length is 13 residues. V was clipped by 5 bases and J by 4 bases, with 12 bases between them. CDR3: CASSSDSRYEQYF. The CDR3 DNA reads TGTGCCAGCAGTTCGGACAGTCGGTACGAGCAGTACTTC.

The chain recombines TRBV7-2 with TRBJ1-1; 7 positions agree with TRBD1. Germline lookup yields CDR1 SGHTA and CDR2 FQGNSA. The CDR3 runs to 15 residues. J gave up 3 bases and V 4 bases, and 8 bases lay outside the gene matches. The CDR3 spells CASSSTGAGYTEAFF. The DNA of the CDR3 is TGTGCCAGCAGCTCCACAGGGGCAGGGTACACTGAAGCTTTCTTT.

This clone was recorded only once. The V call is TRBV9, the J call TRBJ1-3; 8 nucleotides line up with TRBD1. With V trimmed by 3 bases and J by 3 bases, 8 bases remained unmatched. This CDR3 spans 16 amino acids. The germline V gene has CDR1 SGDLS and CDR2 YYNGEE. CDR3 coding DNA: TGTGCCAGCAGCGGAACACAGGGGGGTTATGGAAACACCATATATTTT. Amino acids: CASSGTQGGYGNTIYF.

The chain uses TRBV5-4 and TRBJ2-2, with D uncertain. This CDR3 has 13 amino acids. V lost 5 bases to trimming and J lost 4 bases, with 9 bases between them. Germline CDR1 and CDR2: SGHNT and YYREEE (reference sequence). The DNA for the CDR3 is TGTGCCAGCAGTTTTAGTTCCACCGGGGAGCTGTTTTTT. As protein: CASSFSSTGELFF.

The gene calls are TRBV23-1 and TRBJ1-6, with 8 nucleotides matching TRBD1. TRBV23-1 is designated an ORF whose function remains uncertain. This CDR3 comprises 16 residues. The trim removed 10 bases at V and 5 bases at J, leaving 13 bases unmatched. CDR3 sequence reads: CAICRGTGRNNSPLHF. The CDR3 DNA sequence: TGCGCCATTTGTCGAGGGACAGGCCGTAATAATTCACCCCTCCACTTT.

The rearrangement joins TRBV6-1 to TRBJ2-7, with no clear D. The CDR3 runs 13 residues. V gave up 2 bases and J gave up 2 bases, with 7 bases separating them. In germline, CDR1 is MNHNS, CDR2 SASEGT. CDR3 in amino acids: CASSERQAYEQYF. CDR3 sequence (DNA): TGTGCCAGCAGTGAAAGGCAGGCCTACGAGCAGTACTTC.

V and J are TRBV7-8 and TRBJ1-1; TRBD1 matches 9 bases. The germline CDR1 and CDR2 sequences are SGHVS and FQNEAQ. V lost 4 bases, J lost 5 bases, and 5 bases stayed unmatched. The CDR3 is made up of 14 amino acids. This CDR3 is CASSYRTGVTEAFF. The CDR3 nucleotides read TGTGCCAGCAGCTATCGGACAGGGGTGACTGAAGCTTTCTTT.

This chain joins TRBV5-1 and TRBJ1-6; TRBD1 aligns across 12 bases. The germline CDR1 and CDR2 sequences are SGHRS and YFSETQ. The CDR3 has 15 residues. With 4 bases clipped from V and 10 bases from J, the junction kept 6 bases outside the gene matches. CDR3 bases: TGCGCCAGCAGCCCTGGGACAGGGGGCGAGTCACCCCTCCACTTT. Protein product: CASSPGTGGESPLHF.

This chain links TRBV3-1 (or the pseudogene TRBV3-2) with TRBJ2-1; TRBD2 aligns across 7 bases. Germline CDR1 LGHDT, CDR2 YNNKEL (reference sequence). V dropped 2 bases and J dropped 1; count of bases not matched to a gene: 5. CDR3 length: 16 amino acids. CDR3: CASSQQAGDSYNEQFF. CDR3 nucleotide sequence: TGTGCCAGCAGCCAACAGGCGGGAGATTCCTACAATGAGCAGTTCTTC.

The rearrangement joins TRBV4-2 to TRBJ2-2; 11 nucleotides line up with TRBD2. CDR1 LGHNA and CDR2 YNFKEQ come from the germline V gene. V dropped 0 bases and J dropped 6; count of bases not matched to a gene: 6. CDR3 length: 17 residues. The DNA for the CDR3 is TGTGCCAGCAGCCAAGATCCGTTAGCGGGAGGGTCCGGGGAGCTGTTTTTT. Its protein is CASSQDPLAGGSGELFF.

This chain links TRBV7-3 with TRBJ2-3; 8 bases agree with TRBD2. The CDR3 has 15 residues. J was trimmed by 0 bases and V by 3 bases; bases with no gene match: 2. CDR1 SGHTA and CDR2 FQGTGA come from the germline V gene. The CDR3 nucleotides read TGTGCCAGCAGCTTGCGGGGGGTTAGCACAGATACGCAGTATTTT. It encodes CASSLRGVSTDTQYF.

The chain couples TRBV5-4 to TRBJ2-2, with 9 bases lining up with TRBD1. Germline V gives CDR1 SGHNT, CDR2 YYREEE (reference sequence). Trimming cost V 4 bases and J 7 bases; bases outside gene matches: 11. This CDR3 comprises 16 residues. The CDR3 nucleotides are TGTGCCAGCAGCCTCGGGACAGGGTCGATTGGCGGGGAGCTGTTTTTT. It codes for CASSLGTGSIGGELFF.

The chain links TRBV19 to TRBJ1-4; 11 bases match TRBD1. CDR3 length equals 15 residues. Germline V gene data show CDR1 as LNHDA and CDR2 as SQIVND (reference sequence). The J segment lost 8 bases and the V segment lost 5 bases, leaving 7 bases of the junction unmatched. This CDR3 reads CASSRVDRGHEKLFF. CDR3 coding DNA: TGTGCCAGTAGTCGCGTGGACAGGGGGCACGAAAAACTGTTTTTT.

This chain connects TRBV21-1 to TRBJ2-7; the D segment call TRBD2 is taken from the table without a DNA check. TRBV21-1 corresponds to a pseudogene. The CDR3 runs 15 residues. CDR3 loop: CASTNAPRGAYEQYF. CDR3 in DNA: TGTGCCAGCACCAACGCCCCTCGCGGAGCCTACGAGCAGTACTTC.